The 16 T cell receptor beta chains below come from one sample, sequenced in a study of OX40 agonist ivuxolimab in advanced cancers. Sequencing was performed with immunoSEQ multiplex PCR; in TCRdb, only in-frame clones are kept and a portion is missing. This sample carries some 54,000 clones, 84% of them seen once, and the ten largest clones take approximately 1.2%. The sequences come from CD4+ or CD8+ T cells sorted from blood, collected in a trial of the OX40 agonist ivuxolimab. These receptors came from an adult with an advanced solid tumor such as melanoma, head and neck, liver or kidney cancer.

The chain links TRBV5-1 to TRBJ2-7; TRBD2 matches 10 bases. The ends lost 5 bases at V and 4 bases at J; junction bases unmatched: 6. The CDR3 has 14 residues. Germline V gives CDR1 SGHRS, CDR2 YFSETQ. CDR3 in DNA: TGCGCCAGCAGGGCCGGGACTAGCGTGTACGAGCAGTACTTC. This translates into CASRAGTSVYEQYF.

The chain employs TRBV11-2 and TRBJ2-7; perhaps TRBD1 as D (5 bases). Trimming cost V 5 bases and J 10 bases, with 15 bases left between them. CDR1 is SGHAT, CDR2 FQNNGV, per germline. The CDR3 is 12 residues long. The CDR3 DNA follows: TGTGCCAGCAGCCATCCAGGGATAGGACAGTACTTC. It specifies CASSHPGIGQYF.

CDR3 coding DNA: TGTGCCAGTAGTATAGTACGTCAGGACCCGGGCAATGAGCAGTTCTTC. Translating gives CASSIVRQDPGNEQFF. The gene calls are TRBV19 and TRBJ2-1; D unresolved. The germline V gene encodes CDR1 LNHDA and CDR2 SQIVND (reference sequence). There are 16 residues in the CDR3. The V gene lost 1 base and the J gene lost 6 bases, with 16 bases spanning the gap.

This clone was picked up one time. The chain has TRBV27 and TRBJ2-1, with no clear D. The V end lost 3 bases, the J end lost 3 bases, and 6 bases lay between the germline ends. CDR1 and CDR2 from the germline V gene are MNHEY and SMNVEV (reference sequence). This CDR3 has 13 residues. CDR3 loop: CASSFLGYNEQFF. The CDR3 DNA sequence: TGTGCCAGCAGTTTCTTGGGCTACAATGAGCAGTTCTTC.

This clone has only one observation. V and J are TRBV27 and TRBJ1-6; D not resolved. This CDR3 has 12 amino acids. Germline assignment: CDR1 MNHEY and CDR2 SMNVEV (reference sequence). V gave up 5 bases and J gave up 10 bases, with 9 bases separating them. The CDR3 loop reads CASSRSSSPLHF. In DNA, the CDR3 is TGTGCCAGCAGTCGAAGTAGCTCACCCCTCCACTTT.

The chain links TRBV4-3 to TRBJ1-2; tentatively, D is TRBD1 (5 bases). This CDR3 has 13 amino acids. Trimming took off 8 bases at V and 4 bases at J, with 14 bases between the two ends. CDR1 is LGHNA, CDR2 YSLEER, per germline. CDR3 sequence reads: CASLGGDGYGYTF. The CDR3 nucleotides are TGCGCCAGCCTGGGGGGGGATGGCTATGGCTACACCTTC.

Notes on this clone: At one end the junction does not follow the germline gene, possibly because of a read error. The same CDR3 arises from other DNA sequences in this sample as well. The V and J genes are TRBV7-2 and TRBJ1-3, with TRBD1 matching 8 bases. The CDR3 spans 14 residues. Germline assignment: CDR1 SGHTA and CDR2 FQGNSA. CDR3 sequence (DNA): TGTGCCAGCAGCTCCGGACAGGGTGGACACACCATATATTTT. Translating it yields CASSSGQGGHTIYF.

The chain combines TRBV5-1 with TRBJ2-7; tentatively, D is TRBD1 or TRBD2 (5 bases each). The germline CDR1 and CDR2 sequences are SGHRS and YFSETQ. The V gene lost 0 bases and the J gene lost 3 bases, with 10 bases spanning the gap. This CDR3 region has 14 residues. CDR3 DNA: TGCGCCAGCAGCTTGGCCGGGGCAGGCTACGAGCAGTACTTC. It specifies CASSLAGAGYEQYF.

The chain joins TRBV4-1 to TRBJ2-7, with D possibly called TRBD1 or TRBD2 (8 bases each). With 1 base removed from V and 3 bases from J, the gap between germline ends came to 31 bases. Per the germline V gene, CDR1 is MGHRA and CDR2 is YSYEKL. This CDR3 contains 21 residues. The CDR3 loop is CASSQGDTVQGAGGRYYEQYF. CDR3 nucleotide sequence: TGCGCCAGCAGCCAAGGCGATACTGTCCAGGGGGCGGGGGGCCGATACTACGAGCAGTACTTC.

This clone was counted once. The chain combines TRBV6-6 with TRBJ2-7, with D unresolved. V was clipped by 8 bases and J by 1 base, with 12 bases between them. CDR3 length: 13 residues. CDR1 and CDR2 from the germline V gene are MNHNY and SVGAGI (reference sequence). CDR3 coding DNA: TGTGCCAGCCACAGAGACCGGTCCTACGAGCAGTACTTC. Translated: CASHRDRSYEQYF.

The rearrangement uses TRBV19 and TRBJ2-7, with 10 nucleotides matching TRBD1. Germline values: CDR1 LNHDA, CDR2 SQIVND (reference sequence). The CDR3 runs to 18 residues. Trimming at V came to 4 bases and at J to 4 bases, leaving 16 bases not matched to a gene. CDR3 loop: CASSTRVPGQGTAYEQYF. The CDR3 nucleotides read TGTGCCAGTAGTACCAGAGTCCCGGGACAGGGGACGGCTTACGAGCAGTACTTC.

The chain is built from TRBV7-9 and TRBJ1-4, with a possible D match to TRBD1 (6 bases). This CDR3 has 14 residues. Germline V gene data show CDR1 as SEHNR and CDR2 as FQNEAQ (reference sequence). The V and J ends lost 3 bases and 6 bases respectively, with 11 bases between them. The CDR3 DNA reads TGTGCCAGCAGCTTGCAACAGGGAGATGAAAAACTGTTTTTT. Translated, it gives CASSLQQGDEKLFF.

CDR3 region: CASSMDREGEKLFF. CDR3 DNA: TGTGCCAGTAGTATGGACAGGGAAGGAGAAAAACTGTTTTTT. The chain combines TRBV19 with TRBJ1-4; TRBD1 matches 8 bases. CDR3 length equals 14 residues. The junction had 5 bases not matched to a gene; V was cut back by 3 bases and J by 8 bases. Germline assignment: CDR1 LNHDA and CDR2 SQIVND (reference sequence).

The J gene is TRBJ2-7, the V gene TRBV7-2; D is possibly TRBD2 (5 bases). Looked up from germline, CDR1 is SGHTA and CDR2 is FQGNSA. V was clipped by 1 base and J by 0 bases, with 10 bases between them. CDR3 length equals 15 residues. Written as DNA, the CDR3 is TGTGCCAGCAGCTTAGACGGGGTAAGCTCCTACGAGCAGTACTTC. Its translation is CASSLDGVSSYEQYF.

The chain carries TRBV9 and TRBJ2-1; D may be TRBD2 (5 bases). V lost 0 bases to trimming and J lost 4 bases, with 14 bases between them. The CDR3 is 16 amino acids. The V gene's germline CDR1 is SGDLS and CDR2 YYNGEE. CDR3 loop: CASSVDAGSGYNEQFF. CDR3 DNA sequence: TGTGCCAGCAGCGTAGATGCGGGTTCAGGTTACAATGAGCAGTTCTTC.

There are a few counts of this clone. The rearrangement links TRBV6-5 to TRBJ1-1, with a possible D match to TRBD1 (6 bases). The CDR3 length is 13 residues. Germline assignment: CDR1 MNHEY and CDR2 SVGAGI. The V end was cut by 7 bases, the J end by 5 bases, with 14 bases between. Written as DNA, the CDR3 is TGTGCCAGCACCTCGACAGGTTGGACTGAAGCTTTCTTT. It codes for CASTSTGWTEAFF.